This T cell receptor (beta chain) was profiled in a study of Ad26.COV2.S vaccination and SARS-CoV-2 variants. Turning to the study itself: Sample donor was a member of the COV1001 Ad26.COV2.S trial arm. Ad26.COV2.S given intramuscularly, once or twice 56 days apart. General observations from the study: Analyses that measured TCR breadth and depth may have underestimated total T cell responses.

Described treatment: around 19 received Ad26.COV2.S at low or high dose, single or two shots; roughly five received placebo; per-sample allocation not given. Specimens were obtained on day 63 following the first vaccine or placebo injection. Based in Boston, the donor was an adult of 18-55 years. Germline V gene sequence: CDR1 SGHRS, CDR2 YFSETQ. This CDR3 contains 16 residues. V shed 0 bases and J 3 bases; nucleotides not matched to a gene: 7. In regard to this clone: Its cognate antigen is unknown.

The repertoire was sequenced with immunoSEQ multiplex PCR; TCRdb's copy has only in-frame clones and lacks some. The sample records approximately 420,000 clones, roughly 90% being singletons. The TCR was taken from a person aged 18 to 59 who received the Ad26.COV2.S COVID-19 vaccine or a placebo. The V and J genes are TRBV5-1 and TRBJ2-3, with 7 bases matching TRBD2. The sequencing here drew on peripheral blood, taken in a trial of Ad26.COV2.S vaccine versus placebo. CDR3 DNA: TGCGCCAGCAGCTTGGTTCCGGGGGAGGGAACAGATACGCAGTATTTT. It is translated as CASSLVPGEGTDTQYF.